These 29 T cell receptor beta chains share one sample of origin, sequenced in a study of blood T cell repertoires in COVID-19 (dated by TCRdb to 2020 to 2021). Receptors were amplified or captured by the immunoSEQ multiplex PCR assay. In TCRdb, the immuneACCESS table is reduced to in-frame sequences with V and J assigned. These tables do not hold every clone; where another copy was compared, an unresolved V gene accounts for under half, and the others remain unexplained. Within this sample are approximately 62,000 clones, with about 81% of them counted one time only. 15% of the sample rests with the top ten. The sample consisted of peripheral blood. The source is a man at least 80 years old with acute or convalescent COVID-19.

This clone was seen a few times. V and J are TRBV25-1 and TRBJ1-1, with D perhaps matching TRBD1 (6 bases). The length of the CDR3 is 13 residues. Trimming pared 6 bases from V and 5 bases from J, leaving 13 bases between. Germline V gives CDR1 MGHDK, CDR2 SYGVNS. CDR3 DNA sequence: TGTGCCAGCAGCGGGGGGGCCGGGACTGAAGCTTTCTTT. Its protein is CASSGGAGTEAFF.

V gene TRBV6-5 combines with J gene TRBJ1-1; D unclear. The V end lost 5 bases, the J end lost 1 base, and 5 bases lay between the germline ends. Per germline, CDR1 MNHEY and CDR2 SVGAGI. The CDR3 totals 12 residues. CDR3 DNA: TGTGCCAGCAGTCATCAGAACACTGAAGCTTTCTTT. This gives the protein CASSHQNTEAFF.

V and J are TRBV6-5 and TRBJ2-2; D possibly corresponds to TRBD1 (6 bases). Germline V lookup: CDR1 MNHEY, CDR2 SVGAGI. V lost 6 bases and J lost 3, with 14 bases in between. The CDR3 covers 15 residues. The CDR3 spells CASREADSYTGELFF. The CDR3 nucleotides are TGTGCCAGCAGGGAGGCGGACAGTTACACCGGGGAGCTGTTTTTT.

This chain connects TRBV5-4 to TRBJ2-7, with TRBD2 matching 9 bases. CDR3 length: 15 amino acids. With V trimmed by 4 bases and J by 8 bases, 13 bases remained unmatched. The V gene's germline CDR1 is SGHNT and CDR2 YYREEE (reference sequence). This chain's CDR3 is CASSAGSSGELKQYF. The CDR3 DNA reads TGTGCCAGCAGCGCCGGCTCTAGCGGGGAATTAAAGCAGTACTTC.

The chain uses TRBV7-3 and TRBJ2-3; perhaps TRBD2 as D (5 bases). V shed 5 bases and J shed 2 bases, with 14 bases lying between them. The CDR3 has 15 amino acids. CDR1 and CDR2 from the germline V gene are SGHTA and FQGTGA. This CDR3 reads CASSPMGELTDTQYF. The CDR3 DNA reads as TGTGCCAGCAGCCCCATGGGAGAGCTCACAGATACGCAGTATTTT.

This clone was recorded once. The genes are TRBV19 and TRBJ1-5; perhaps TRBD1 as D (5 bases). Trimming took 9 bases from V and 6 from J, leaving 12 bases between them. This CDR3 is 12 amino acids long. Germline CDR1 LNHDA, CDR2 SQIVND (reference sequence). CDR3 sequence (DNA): TGTGCCAGCACAACAGGAGCTCAGCCCCAGCATTTT. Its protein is CASTTGAQPQHF.

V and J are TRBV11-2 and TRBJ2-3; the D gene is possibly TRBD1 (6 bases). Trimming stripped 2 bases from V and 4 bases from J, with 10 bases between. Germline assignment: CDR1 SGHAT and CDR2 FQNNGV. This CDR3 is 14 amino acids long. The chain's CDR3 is CASSLIDRSDTQYF. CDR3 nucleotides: TGTGCCAGCAGCTTAATCGACAGGTCAGATACGCAGTATTTT.

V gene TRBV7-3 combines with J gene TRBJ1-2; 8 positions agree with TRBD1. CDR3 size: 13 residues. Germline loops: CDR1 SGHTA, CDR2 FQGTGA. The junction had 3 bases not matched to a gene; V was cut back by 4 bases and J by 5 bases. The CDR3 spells CASSSDRAYGYTF. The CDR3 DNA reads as TGTGCCAGCAGCTCGGACAGGGCTTATGGCTACACCTTC.

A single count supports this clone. CDR3 in DNA: TGTGCCAGCAGCTTAGGGTCGGGGGGTGGTCAGCCCCAGCATTTT. Translation gives CASSLGSGGGQPQHF. The chain combines TRBV7-2 with TRBJ1-5, with D possibly TRBD1 on 5 matching bases. V was clipped by 1 base and J by 6 bases, with 13 bases between them. Germline CDR1 is SGHTA and CDR2 is FQGNSA. The CDR3 is 15 amino acids.

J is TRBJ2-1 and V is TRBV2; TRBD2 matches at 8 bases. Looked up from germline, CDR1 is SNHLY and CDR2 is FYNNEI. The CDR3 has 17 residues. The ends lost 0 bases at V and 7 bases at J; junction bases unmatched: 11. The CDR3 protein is CASSEARLAGGGNEQFF. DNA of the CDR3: TGTGCCAGCAGTGAAGCGCGTCTGGCGGGGGGAGGGAATGAGCAGTTCTTC.

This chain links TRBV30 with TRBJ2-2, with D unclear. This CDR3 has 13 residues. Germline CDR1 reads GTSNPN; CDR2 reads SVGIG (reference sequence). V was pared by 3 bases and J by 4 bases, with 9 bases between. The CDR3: CAWRYTSTGELFF. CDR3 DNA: TGTGCCTGGAGGTATACAAGCACCGGGGAGCTGTTTTTT.

This chain's CDR3 is CASTYAGETTEAFF. The CDR3 bases are TGTGCCAGTACCTATGCGGGGGAGACGACTGAAGCTTTCTTT. The genes are TRBV19 and TRBJ1-1; D may be TRBD1 (5 bases). V gave up 7 bases and J gave up 5 bases, with 17 bases separating them. CDR1 is LNHDA and CDR2 is SQIVND in the germline V gene (reference sequence). This CDR3 is 14 amino acids long.

CDR3 loop: CASSLGSGYLSFF. CDR3 sequence (DNA): TGCGCCAGCAGCTTGGGATCAGGGTATCTTTCTTTCTTT. The chain is built from TRBV5-1 and TRBJ1-1; D is possibly TRBD1 (5 bases). This CDR3 contains 13 residues. Per germline, CDR1 SGHRS and CDR2 YFSETQ. Trimming removed 0 bases at V and 12 bases at J, with 15 bases between. Complete variable domain (other parts from reference TRBV5-1 and TRBJ1-1): KAGVTQTPRYLIKTRGQQVTLSCSPISGHRSVSWYQQTPGQGLQFLFEYFSETQRNKGNFPGRFSGRQFSNSRSEMNVSTLELGDSALYLCASSLGSGYLSFFGQGTRLTVV.

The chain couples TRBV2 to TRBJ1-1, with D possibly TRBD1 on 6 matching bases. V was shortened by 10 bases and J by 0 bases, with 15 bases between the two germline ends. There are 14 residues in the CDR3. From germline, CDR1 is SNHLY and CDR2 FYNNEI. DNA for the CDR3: TGTGCCACCACGAGTCAGGGGTTGAACACTGAAGCTTTCTTT. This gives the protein CATTSQGLNTEAFF.

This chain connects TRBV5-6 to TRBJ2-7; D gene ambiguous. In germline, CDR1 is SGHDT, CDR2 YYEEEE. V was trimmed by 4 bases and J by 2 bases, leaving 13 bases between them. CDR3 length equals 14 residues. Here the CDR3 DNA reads TGTGCCAGCAGCCTACGGCGGTCCGCCTACGAGCAGTACTTC. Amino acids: CASSLRRSAYEQYF.

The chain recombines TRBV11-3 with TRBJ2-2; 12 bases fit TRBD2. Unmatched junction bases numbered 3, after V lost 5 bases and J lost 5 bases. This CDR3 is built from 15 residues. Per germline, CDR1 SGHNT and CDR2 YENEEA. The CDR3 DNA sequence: TGTGCCAGCAGCCTAGCGGGGGGGACAACCGGGGAGCTGTTTTTT. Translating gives CASSLAGGTTGELFF.

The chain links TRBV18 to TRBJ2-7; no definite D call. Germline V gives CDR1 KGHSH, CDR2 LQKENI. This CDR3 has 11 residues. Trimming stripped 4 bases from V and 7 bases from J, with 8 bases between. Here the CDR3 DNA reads TGTGCCAGCTCACAACTTCATGAGCAGTACTTC. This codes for CASSQLHEQYF.

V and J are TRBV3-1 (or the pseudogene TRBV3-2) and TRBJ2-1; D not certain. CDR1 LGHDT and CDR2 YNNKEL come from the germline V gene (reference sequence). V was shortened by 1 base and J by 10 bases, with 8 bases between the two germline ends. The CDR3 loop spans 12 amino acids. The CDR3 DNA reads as TGTGCCAGCAGCCAAGTGGCAGGCGAGCAGTTCTTC. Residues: CASSQVAGEQFF.

CDR3 sequence: CASSEGRGSYNEQFF. The DNA for the CDR3 is TGCGCCAGCAGTGAGGGGCGGGGGTCCTACAATGAGCAGTTCTTC. The chain couples TRBV10-1 to TRBJ2-1; TRBD2 aligns across 7 bases. Germline V gene data show CDR1 as WNHNN and CDR2 as SYGVQD (reference sequence). Trimming removed 2 bases from V and 1 base from J; junction bases left unmatched: 2. This CDR3 comprises 15 residues.

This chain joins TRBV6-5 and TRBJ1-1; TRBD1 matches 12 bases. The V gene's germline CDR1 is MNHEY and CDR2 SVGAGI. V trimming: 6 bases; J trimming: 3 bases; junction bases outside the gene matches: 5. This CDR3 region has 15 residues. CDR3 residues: CASSRDRGLDTEAFF. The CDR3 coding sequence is TGTGCCAGCAGCCGGGACAGGGGGCTGGACACTGAAGCTTTCTTT.

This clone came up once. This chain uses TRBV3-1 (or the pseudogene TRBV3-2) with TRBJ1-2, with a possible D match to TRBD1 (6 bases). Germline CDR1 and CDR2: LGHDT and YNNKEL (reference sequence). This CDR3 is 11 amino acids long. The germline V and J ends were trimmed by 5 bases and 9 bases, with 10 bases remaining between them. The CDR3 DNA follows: TGTGCCAGCAGCAACAGGGTTAGCTACACCTTC. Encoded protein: CASSNRVSYTF.

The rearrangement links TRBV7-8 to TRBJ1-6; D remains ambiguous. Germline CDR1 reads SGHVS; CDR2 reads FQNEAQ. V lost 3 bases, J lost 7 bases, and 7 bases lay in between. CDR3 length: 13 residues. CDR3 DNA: TGTGCCAGCAGCTTCTTCGAGAATTCACCCCTCCACTTT. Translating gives CASSFFENSPLHF. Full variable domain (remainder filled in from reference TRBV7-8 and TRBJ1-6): GAGVSQSPRYKVAKRGQDVALRCDPISGHVSLFWYQQALGQGPEFLTYFQNEAQLDKSGLPSDRFFAERPEGSVSTLKIQRTQQEDSAVYLCASSFFENSPLHFGNGTRLTVT.

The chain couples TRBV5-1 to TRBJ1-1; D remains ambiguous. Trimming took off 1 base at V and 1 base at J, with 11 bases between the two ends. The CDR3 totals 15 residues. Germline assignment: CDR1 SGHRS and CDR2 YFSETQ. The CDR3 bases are TGCGCCAGCAGCTTGCGTGCGACACAGAACACTGAAGCTTTCTTT. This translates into CASSLRATQNTEAFF.

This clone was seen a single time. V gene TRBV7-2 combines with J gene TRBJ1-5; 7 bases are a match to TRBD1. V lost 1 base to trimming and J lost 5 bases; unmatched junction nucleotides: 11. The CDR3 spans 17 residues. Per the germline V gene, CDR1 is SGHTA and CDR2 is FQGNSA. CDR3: CASSLGTGVGGYQPQHF. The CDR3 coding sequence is TGTGCCAGCAGCTTAGGAACAGGGGTTGGGGGTTATCAGCCCCAGCATTTT.

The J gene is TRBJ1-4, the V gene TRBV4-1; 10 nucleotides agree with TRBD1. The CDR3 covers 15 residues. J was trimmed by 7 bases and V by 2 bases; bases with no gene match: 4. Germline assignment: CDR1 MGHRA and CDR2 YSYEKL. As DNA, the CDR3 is TGCGCCAGCAGCCAATTCCGGGACAGGGGTGAAAAACTGTTTTTT. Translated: CASSQFRDRGEKLFF.

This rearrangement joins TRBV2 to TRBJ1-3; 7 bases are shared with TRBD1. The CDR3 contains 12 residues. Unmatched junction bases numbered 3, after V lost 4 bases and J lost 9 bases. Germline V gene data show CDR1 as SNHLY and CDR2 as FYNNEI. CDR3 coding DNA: TGTGCCAGCAGTGCCTCAGGGGGCACCATATATTTT. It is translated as CASSASGGTIYF.

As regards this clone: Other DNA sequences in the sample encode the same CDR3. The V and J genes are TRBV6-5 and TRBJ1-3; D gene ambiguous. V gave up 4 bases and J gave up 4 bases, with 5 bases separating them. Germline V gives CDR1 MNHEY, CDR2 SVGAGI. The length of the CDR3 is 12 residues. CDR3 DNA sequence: TGTGCCAGCAGTTCCCAGGGAAACACCATATATTTT. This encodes CASSSQGNTIYF.

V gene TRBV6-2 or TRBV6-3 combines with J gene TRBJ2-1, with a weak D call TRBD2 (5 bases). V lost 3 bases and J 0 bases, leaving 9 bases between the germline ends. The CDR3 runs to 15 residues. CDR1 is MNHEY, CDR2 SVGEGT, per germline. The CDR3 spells CASSYSDYSYNEQFF. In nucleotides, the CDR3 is TGTGCCAGCAGTTATAGTGACTACTCCTACAATGAGCAGTTCTTC.

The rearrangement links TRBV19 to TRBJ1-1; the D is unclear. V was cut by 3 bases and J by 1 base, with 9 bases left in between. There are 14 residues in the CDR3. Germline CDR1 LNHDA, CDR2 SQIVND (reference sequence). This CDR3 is CASSMGVGNTEAFF. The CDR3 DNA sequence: TGTGCCAGTAGTATGGGCGTTGGGAACACTGAAGCTTTCTTT.